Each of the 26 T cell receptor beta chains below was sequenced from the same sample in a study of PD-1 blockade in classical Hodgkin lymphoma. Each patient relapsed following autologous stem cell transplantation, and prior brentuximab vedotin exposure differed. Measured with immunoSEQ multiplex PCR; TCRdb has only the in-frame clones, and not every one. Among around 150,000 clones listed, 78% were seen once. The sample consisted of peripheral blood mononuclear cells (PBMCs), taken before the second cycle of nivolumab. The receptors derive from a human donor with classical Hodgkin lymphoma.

The CDR3 reads CASSPQPTGGTSGSYQFF. The CDR3, as DNA: TGTGCCAGCAGCCCACAACCGACAGGGGGGACTAGCGGGAGTTATCAGTTCTTC. The chain links TRBV7-2 to TRBJ2-1; the match to TRBD2 covers 14 bases. This CDR3 comprises 18 residues. With V trimmed by 5 bases and J by 13 bases, 19 bases remained unmatched. The germline CDR1 and CDR2 sequences are SGHTA and FQGNSA.

CDR3 coding DNA: TGTGCCAGCAGGTCGAGGACTTTTCCCTACGAGCAGTACTTC. As protein: CASRSRTFPYEQYF. The chain combines TRBV6-5 with TRBJ2-7; maybe TRBD2 (5 bases). Germline loops: CDR1 MNHEY, CDR2 SVGAGI. Trimming removed 6 bases at V and 2 bases at J, with 14 bases between. This CDR3 comprises 14 residues.

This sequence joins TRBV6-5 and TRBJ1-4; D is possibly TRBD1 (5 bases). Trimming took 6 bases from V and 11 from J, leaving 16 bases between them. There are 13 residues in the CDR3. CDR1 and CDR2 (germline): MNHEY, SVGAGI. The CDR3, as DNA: TGTGCCAGCAGCGGCGGCCCCGGGACTAAACTGTTTTTT. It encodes CASSGGPGTKLFF.

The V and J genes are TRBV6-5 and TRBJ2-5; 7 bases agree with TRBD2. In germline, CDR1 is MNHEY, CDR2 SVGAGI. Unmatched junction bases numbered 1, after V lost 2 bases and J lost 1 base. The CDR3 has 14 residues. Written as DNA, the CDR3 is TGTGCCAGCAGTTACCTAGCGGCCCAAGAGACCCAGTACTTC. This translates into CASSYLAAQETQYF.

The CDR3 loop reads CASSLSDRGTYEQYF. The CDR3 DNA reads as TGTGCCAGCAGTTTGTCGGACAGGGGAACCTACGAGCAGTACTTC. The rearrangement links TRBV28 to TRBJ2-7; 9 bases align to TRBD1. This CDR3 has 15 residues. The V gene end was trimmed by 3 bases and the J gene end by 2 bases; junction bases not matched to a gene: 5. From germline, CDR1 is MDHEN and CDR2 SYDVKM. Full variable domain (rest looked up from reference TRBV28 and TRBJ2-7): DVKVTQSSRYLVKRTGEKVFLECVQDMDHENMFWYRQDPGLGLRLIYFSYDVKMKEKGDIPEGYSVSREKKERFSLILESASTNQTSMYLCASSLSDRGTYEQYFGPGTRLTVT.

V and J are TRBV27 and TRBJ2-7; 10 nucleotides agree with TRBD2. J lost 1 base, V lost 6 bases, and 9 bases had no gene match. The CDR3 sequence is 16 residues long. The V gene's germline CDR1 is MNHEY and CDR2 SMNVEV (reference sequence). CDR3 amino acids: CASRSPSGSRSYEQYF. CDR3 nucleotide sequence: TGTGCCAGCAGAAGTCCTAGCGGGAGTCGGTCCTACGAGCAGTACTTC.

This chain's CDR3 is CASSPTTGAALETQYF. As DNA, the CDR3 is TGTGCCAGCAGCCCGACGACAGGGGCCGCGTTGGAGACCCAGTACTTC. The rearrangement joins TRBV7-9 to TRBJ2-5; TRBD1 agrees at 8 bases. From germline, CDR1 is SEHNR and CDR2 FQNEAQ (reference sequence). Unmatched junction bases numbered 13, after V lost 5 bases and J lost 5 bases. This CDR3 is 16 amino acids long.

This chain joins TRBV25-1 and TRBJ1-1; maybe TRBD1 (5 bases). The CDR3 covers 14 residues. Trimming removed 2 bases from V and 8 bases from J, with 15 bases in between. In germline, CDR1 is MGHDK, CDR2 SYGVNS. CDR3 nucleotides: TGTGCCAGCAGTGAAATTAGTGAGGGGATAGAAGCTTTCTTT. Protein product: CASSEISEGIEAFF.

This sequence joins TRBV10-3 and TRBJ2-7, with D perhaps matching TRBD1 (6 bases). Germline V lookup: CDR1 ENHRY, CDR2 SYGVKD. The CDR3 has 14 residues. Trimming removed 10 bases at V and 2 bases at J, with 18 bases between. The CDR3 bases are TGTGCCACCACCAAAAGGGACAAGCCCTACGAGCAGTACTTC. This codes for CATTKRDKPYEQYF.

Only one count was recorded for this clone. The CDR3 DNA is TGTGCCAGCGCTGCCGGGACCCAGTACTTC. Encoded protein: CASAAGTQYF. The chain combines TRBV7-6 with TRBJ2-5; no definite D call. Germline-derived CDR1 and CDR2 are SGHVS and FNYEAQ. V was pared by 8 bases and J by 7 bases, with 8 bases between. The CDR3 runs 10 residues.

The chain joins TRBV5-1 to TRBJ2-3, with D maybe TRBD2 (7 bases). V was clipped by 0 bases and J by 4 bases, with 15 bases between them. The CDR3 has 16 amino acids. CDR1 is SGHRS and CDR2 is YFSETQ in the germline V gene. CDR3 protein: CASSLAGGDLADTQYF. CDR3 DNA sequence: TGCGCCAGCAGCTTGGCGGGGGGCGATCTGGCAGATACGCAGTATTTT.

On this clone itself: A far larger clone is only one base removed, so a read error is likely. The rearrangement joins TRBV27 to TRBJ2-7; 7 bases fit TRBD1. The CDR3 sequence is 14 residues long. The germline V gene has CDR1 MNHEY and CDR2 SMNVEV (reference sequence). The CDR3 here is CASSLWDRTYGQYF. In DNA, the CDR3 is TGTGCCAGCAGTTTATGGGACAGAACCTACGGGCAGTACTTC.

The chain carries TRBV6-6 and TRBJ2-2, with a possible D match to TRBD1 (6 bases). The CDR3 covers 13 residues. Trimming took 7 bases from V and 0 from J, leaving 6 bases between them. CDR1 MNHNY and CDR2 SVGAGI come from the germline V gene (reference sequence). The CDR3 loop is CASTGANTGELFF. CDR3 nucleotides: TGTGCCAGCACAGGGGCGAACACCGGGGAGCTGTTTTTT.

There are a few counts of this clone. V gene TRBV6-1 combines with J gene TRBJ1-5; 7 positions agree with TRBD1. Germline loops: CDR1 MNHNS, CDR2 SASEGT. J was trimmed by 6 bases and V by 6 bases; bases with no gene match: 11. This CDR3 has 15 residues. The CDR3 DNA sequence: TGTGCCAGCAGGGCATATAAGTGGGACAGTCAGCCCCAGCATTTT. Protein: CASRAYKWDSQPQHF.

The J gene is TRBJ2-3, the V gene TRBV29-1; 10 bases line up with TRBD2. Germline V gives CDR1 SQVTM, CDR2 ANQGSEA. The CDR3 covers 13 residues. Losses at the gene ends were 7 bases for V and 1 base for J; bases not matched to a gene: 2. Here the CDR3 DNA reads TGCAGCGGTCTAGCGGGGGGCACAGATACGCAGTATTTT. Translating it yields CSGLAGGTDTQYF.

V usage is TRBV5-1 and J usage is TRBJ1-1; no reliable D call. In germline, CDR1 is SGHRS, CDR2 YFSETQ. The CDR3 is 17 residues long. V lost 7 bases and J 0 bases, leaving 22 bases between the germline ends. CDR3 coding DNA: TGCGCCAGCCATTCGGCCAGGACCGAGACCATGAACACTGAAGCTTTCTTT. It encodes CASHSARTETMNTEAFF.

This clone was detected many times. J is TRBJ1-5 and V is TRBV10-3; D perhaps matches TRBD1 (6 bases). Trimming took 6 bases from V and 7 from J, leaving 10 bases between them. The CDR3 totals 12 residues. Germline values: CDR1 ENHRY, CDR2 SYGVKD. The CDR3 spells CAISAQGQPQHF. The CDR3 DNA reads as TGTGCCATCAGCGCACAGGGCCAGCCCCAGCATTTT.

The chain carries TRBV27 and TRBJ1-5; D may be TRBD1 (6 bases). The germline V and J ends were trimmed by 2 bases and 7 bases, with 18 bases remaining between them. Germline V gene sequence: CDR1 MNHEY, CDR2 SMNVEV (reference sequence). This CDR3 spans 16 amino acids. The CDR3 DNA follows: TGTGCCAGCAGTTTAGGATGGAGGGGGGCTGAACAGCCCCAGCATTTT. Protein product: CASSLGWRGAEQPQHF.

The CDR3: CASSAGTGARNTIYF. DNA of the CDR3: TGTGCCAGCAGCGCCGGGACAGGGGCCAGAAACACCATATATTTT. V gene TRBV9 combines with J gene TRBJ1-3; TRBD1 matches 10 bases. Germline CDR1 SGDLS, CDR2 YYNGEE. Losses at the gene ends were 3 bases for V and 5 bases for J; bases not matched to a gene: 5. CDR3 length: 15 amino acids.

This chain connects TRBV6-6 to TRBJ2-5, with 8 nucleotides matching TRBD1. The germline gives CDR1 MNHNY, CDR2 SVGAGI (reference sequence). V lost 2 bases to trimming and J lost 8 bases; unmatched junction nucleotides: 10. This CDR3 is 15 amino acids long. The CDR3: CASSYGSTGDGTQYF. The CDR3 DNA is TGTGCCAGCAGTTACGGTTCGACAGGGGACGGAACCCAGTACTTC.

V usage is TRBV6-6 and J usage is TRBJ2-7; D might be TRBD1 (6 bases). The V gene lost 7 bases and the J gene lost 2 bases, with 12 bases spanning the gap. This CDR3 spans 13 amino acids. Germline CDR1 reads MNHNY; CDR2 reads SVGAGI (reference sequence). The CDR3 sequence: CASTSPGAYEQYF. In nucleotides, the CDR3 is TGTGCCAGCACCTCCCCAGGGGCCTACGAGCAGTACTTC.

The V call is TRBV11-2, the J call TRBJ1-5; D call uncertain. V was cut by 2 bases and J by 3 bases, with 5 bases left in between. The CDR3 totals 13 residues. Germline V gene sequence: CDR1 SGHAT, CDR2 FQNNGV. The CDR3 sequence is CASSLSINQPQHF. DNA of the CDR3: TGTGCCAGCAGCTTATCGATCAATCAGCCCCAGCATTTT.

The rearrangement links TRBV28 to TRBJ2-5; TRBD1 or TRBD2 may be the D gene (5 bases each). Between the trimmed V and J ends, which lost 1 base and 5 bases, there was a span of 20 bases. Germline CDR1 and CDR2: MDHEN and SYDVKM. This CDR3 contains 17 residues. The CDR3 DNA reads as TGTGCCAGCAGTTTATCACGAGGGGCGCGAATCTGGGAGACCCAGTACTTC. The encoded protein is CASSLSRGARIWETQYF.

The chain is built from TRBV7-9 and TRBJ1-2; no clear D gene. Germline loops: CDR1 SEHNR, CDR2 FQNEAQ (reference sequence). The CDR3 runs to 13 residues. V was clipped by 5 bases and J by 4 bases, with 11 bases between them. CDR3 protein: CASSPDESYGYTF. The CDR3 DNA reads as TGTGCCAGCAGCCCAGACGAGTCCTATGGCTACACCTTC. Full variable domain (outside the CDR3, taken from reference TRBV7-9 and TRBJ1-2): DTGVSQNPRHKITKRGQNVTFRCDPISEHNRLYWYRQTLGQGPEFLTYFQNEAQLEKSRLLSDRFSAERPKGSFSTLEIQRTEQGDSAMYLCASSPDESYGYTFGSGTRLTVV.

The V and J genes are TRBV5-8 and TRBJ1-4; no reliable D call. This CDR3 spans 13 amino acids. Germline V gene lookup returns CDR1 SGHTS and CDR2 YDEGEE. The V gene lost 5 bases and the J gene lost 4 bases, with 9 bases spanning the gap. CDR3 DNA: TGTGCCAGCAGTTACGGGATTAATGAAAAACTGTTTTTT. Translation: CASSYGINEKLFF.

The DNA of the CDR3 is TGCGCCAGCAGCCTGACGCAGGTACGAGGTGAAAAACTGTTTTTT. Its translation is CASSLTQVRGEKLFF. The chain couples TRBV5-1 to TRBJ1-4; D is unclear. The CDR3 is made up of 15 amino acids. Trimming left V 4 bases short and J 7 bases short, with 17 bases between. Germline values: CDR1 SGHRS, CDR2 YFSETQ.